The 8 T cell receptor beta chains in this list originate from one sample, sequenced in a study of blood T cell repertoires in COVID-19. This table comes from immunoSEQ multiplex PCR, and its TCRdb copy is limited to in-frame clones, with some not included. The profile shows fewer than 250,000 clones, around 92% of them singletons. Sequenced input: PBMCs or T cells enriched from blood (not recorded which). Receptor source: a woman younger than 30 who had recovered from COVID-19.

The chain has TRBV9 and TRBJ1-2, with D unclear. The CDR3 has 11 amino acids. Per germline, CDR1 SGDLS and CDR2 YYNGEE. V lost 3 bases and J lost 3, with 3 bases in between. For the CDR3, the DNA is TGTGCCAGCAGCGCGTACTATGGCTACACCTTC. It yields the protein CASSAYYGYTF.

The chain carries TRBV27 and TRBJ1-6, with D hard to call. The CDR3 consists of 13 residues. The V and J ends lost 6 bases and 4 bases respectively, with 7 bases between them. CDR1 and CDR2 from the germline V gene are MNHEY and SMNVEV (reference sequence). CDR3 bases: TGTGCCAGCAGCGGACTTTATAATTCACCCCTCCACTTT. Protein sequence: CASSGLYNSPLHF.

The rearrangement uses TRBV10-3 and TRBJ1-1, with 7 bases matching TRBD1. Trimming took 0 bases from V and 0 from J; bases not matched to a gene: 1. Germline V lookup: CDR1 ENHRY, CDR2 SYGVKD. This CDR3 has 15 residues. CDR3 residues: CAISESQGVNTEAFF. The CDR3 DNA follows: TGTGCCATCAGTGAGTCGCAGGGGGTGAACACTGAAGCTTTCTTT.

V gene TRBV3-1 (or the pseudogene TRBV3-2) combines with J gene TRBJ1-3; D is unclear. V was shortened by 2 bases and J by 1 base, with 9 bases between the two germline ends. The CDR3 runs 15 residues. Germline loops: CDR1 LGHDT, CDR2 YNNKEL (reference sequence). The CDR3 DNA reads TGTGCCAGCAGCCAACCCCACAAGTCTGGAAACACCATATATTTT. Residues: CASSQPHKSGNTIYF.

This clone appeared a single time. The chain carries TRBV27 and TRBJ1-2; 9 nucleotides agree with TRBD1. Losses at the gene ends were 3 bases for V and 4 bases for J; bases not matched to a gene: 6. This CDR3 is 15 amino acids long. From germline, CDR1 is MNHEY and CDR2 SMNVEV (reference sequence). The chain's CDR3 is CASSFTGGGGYGYTF. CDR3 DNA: TGTGCCAGCAGTTTTACAGGGGGCGGAGGCTATGGCTACACCTTC.

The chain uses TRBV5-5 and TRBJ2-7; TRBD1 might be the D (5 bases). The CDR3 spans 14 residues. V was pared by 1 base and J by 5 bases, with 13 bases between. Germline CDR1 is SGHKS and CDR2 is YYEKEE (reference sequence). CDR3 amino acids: CASSLPQGFDEQYF. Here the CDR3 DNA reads TGTGCCAGCAGCTTGCCCCAGGGATTTGACGAGCAGTACTTC.

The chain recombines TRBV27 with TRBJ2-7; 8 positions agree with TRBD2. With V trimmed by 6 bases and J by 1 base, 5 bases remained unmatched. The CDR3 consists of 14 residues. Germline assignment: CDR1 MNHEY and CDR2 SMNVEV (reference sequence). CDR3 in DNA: TGTGCCAGCAGCCTCACTAGCGGTTCCTACGAGCAGTACTTC. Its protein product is CASSLTSGSYEQYF.

This CDR3 reads CAWGGTLNSPLHF. For the CDR3, the DNA is TGTGCCTGGGGGGGGACATTAAATTCACCCCTCCACTTT. The chain uses TRBV30 and TRBJ1-6; D is perhaps TRBD1 (6 bases). The CDR3 covers 13 residues. Germline lookup yields CDR1 GTSNPN and CDR2 SVGIG (reference sequence). The V end was cut by 5 bases, the J end by 7 bases, with 12 bases between.